The 7 T cell receptor beta chains reported below all come from one sample, sequenced in a study of blood T cell repertoires in COVID-19. Sequencing was performed with immunoSEQ multiplex PCR; in TCRdb, only in-frame clones are kept and a portion is missing. Here the sample spans roughly 230,000 clones, around 90% being singletons. The source material was peripheral blood. These receptors were taken from an older woman with COVID-19, enrolled during active disease.

The V and J genes are TRBV19 and TRBJ1-6; TRBD1 aligns across 11 bases. Germline trimming cut 3 bases from V and 6 bases from J; bases unmatched to any gene: 4. The germline gives CDR1 LNHDA, CDR2 SQIVND (reference sequence). The CDR3 consists of 16 residues. CDR3 DNA: TGTGCCAGTAGTATCGGGACAGGGGGGACTAATTCACCCCTCCACTTT. Its translation: CASSIGTGGTNSPLHF.

The chain recombines TRBV7-9 with TRBJ1-1; maybe TRBD1 (5 bases). The V gene lost 5 bases and the J gene lost 5 bases, with 9 bases spanning the gap. The CDR3 runs 12 residues. CDR1 is SEHNR and CDR2 is FQNEAQ in the germline V gene (reference sequence). The CDR3 sequence is CASSPGGTEAFF. The DNA of the CDR3 is TGTGCCAGCAGCCCCGGGGGGACTGAAGCTTTCTTT.

This clone came up a few times. The chain carries TRBV29-1 and TRBJ1-2; D is possibly TRBD1 (5 bases). V was cut by 3 bases and J by 9 bases, with 20 bases left in between. Germline CDR1 and CDR2: SQVTM and ANQGSEA. The CDR3 has 14 amino acids. CDR3 bases: TGCAGCGTTGATTCGGGCAGGGAAGGTACTCGCTACACCTTC. Translation gives CSVDSGREGTRYTF. Using reference TRBV29-1 and TRBJ1-2 for the parts outside the CDR3, the full variable domain is SAVISQKPSRDICQRGTSLTIQCQVDSQVTMMFWYRQQPGQSLTLIATANQGSEATYESGFVIDKFPISRPNLTFSTLTVSNMSPEDSSIYLCSVDSGREGTRYTFGSGTRLTVV.

The chain links TRBV6-5 to TRBJ1-2, with D possibly TRBD1 on 6 matching bases. Germline lookup yields CDR1 MNHEY and CDR2 SVGAGI. This CDR3 has 14 amino acids. Trimming pared 7 bases from V and 5 bases from J, leaving 17 bases between. The CDR3 DNA reads TGTGCCAGCACTGGTGGGGGCGCTCCTTATGGCTACACCTTC. Protein: CASTGGGAPYGYTF.

The sample holds one count of this clone. J is TRBJ1-2 and V is TRBV12-3 or TRBV12-4; D is unclear. The V end lost 2 bases, the J end lost 6 bases, and 10 bases lay between the germline ends. The CDR3 consists of 13 residues. CDR3 DNA sequence: TGTGCCAGCAGTTTACAGGAACGAGATGGCTACACCTTC. This sequence encodes CASSLQERDGYTF.

V usage is TRBV7-3 and J usage is TRBJ2-6, with D tentatively TRBD1 (6 bases). The V gene's germline CDR1 is SGHTA and CDR2 FQGTGA. CDR3 length equals 19 residues. V was pared by 5 bases and J by 0 bases, with 20 bases between. The CDR3 DNA reads as TGTGCCAGCAGCCTATTCAGGGGTGGGAGCTTCTCTGGGGCCAACGTCCTGACTTTC. Its translation: CASSLFRGGSFSGANVLTF.

This chain uses TRBV3-1 (or the pseudogene TRBV3-2) with TRBJ1-5; the D gene is possibly TRBD1 (5 bases). The CDR3 has 13 amino acids. The V end lost 6 bases, the J end lost 6 bases, and 12 bases lay between the germline ends. CDR1 and CDR2 from the germline V gene are LGHDT and YNNKEL (reference sequence). For the CDR3, the DNA is TGTGCCAGCAGTAGCGGGGGGAGTCAGCCCCAGCATTTT. Translated: CASSSGGSQPQHF.